The sequence of this T cell receptor (beta chain) was determined in a study of early T cells in non-severe SARS-CoV-2 infection. Study-level information: Alpha and beta chains were unpaired, from unsorted whole-blood bulk RNA.

cDNA molecules, individually, were tagged with unique molecular identifiers. TCRdb recomputed calls from the 5' RACE reads with MiXCR, one row per CDR3 protein. The table lists roughly 35,000 distinct CDR3 sequences, about 6.7% of them singletons. The specimen sequenced was whole blood. This clonotype was obtained from an adult who was a healthcare worker with PCR-confirmed SARS-CoV-2 infection or an uninfected control (not recorded which).

The CDR3, as DNA: TGTGCCAGCAGCTTAGGATTAGCCGTCCTCTCTGGGGCCAACGTCCTGACTTTC. It yields the protein CASSLGLAVLSGANVLTF. The genes are TRBV11-3 and TRBJ2-6; D uncertain. The germline V gene encodes CDR1 SGHNT and CDR2 YENEEA. The V gene lost 1 base and the J gene lost 0 bases, with 13 bases spanning the gap. This CDR3 spans 18 amino acids.